This T cell receptor beta chain is from a study of cytomegalovirus exposure and HLA in healthy donors. This CDR3 region has 11 residues. Germline loops: CDR1 MNHNS, CDR2 SASEGT. With 8 bases removed from V and 10 bases from J, the gap between germline ends came to 15 bases. The PCR made use of 60 Vbeta and 13 Jbeta primers. Assay used: immunoSEQ multiplex PCR; TCRdb lists only in-frame clones, some missing. The repertoire holds about 180,000 clones, around 81% seen once, with 4.5% to 6% in the top ten. Sequencing was carried out using PBMCs. The chain has TRBV6-1 and TRBJ2-7; tentative D call: TRBD1 (6 bases). The TCR originated in a man aged 40-49 years in good health and CMV-seronegative. The CDR3 reads CASLAQGKQYF. Written as DNA, the CDR3 is TGTGCCAGCCTGGCTCAGGGGAAACAGTACTTC.